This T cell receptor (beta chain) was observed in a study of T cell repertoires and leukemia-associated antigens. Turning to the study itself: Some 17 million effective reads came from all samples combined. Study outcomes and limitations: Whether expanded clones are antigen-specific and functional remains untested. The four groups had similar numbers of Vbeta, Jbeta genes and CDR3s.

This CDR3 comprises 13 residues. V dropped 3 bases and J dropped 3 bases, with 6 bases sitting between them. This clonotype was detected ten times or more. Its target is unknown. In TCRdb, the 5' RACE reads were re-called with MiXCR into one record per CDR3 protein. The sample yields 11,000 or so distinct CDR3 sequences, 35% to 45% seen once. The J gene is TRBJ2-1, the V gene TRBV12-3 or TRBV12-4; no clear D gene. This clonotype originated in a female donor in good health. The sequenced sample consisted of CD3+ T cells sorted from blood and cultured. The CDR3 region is CASSLRNYNEQFF. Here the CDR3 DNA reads TGTGCCAGCAGTTTGCGGAACTACAATGAGCAGTTCTTC.